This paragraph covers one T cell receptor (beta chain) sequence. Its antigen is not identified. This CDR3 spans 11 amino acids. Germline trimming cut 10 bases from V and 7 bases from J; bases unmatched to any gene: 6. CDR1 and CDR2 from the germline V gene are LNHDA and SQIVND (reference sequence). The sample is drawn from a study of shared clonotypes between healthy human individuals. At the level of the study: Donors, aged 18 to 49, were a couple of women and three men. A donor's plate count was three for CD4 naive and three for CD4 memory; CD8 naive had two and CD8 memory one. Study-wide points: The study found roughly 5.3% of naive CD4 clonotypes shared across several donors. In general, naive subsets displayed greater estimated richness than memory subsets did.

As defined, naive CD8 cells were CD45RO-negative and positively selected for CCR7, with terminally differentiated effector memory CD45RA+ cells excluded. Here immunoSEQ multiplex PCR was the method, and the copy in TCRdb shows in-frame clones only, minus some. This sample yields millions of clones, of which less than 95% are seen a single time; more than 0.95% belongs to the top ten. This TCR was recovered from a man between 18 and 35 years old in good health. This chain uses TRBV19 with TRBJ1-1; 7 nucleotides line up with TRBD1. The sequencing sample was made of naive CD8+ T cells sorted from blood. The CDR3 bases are TGTGCCACCAGACAGGGAGTTGAAGCTTTCTTT. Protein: CATRQGVEAFF.